This T cell receptor (beta chain) was found in a study of T-cell reconstitution after alpha-beta-depleted transplantation in children (dated by TCRdb to the mid-2010s). About the investigation overall: Using TCR repertoire profiling, the study followed T-cell immune reconstitution in a quantitative way in children after TCRalphabeta/CD19-depleted allogeneic hematopoietic cell transplantation.

The treatment or condition label corresponds to: allogeneic hematopoietic cell transplantation with graft depleted of TCRalphabeta T cells and CD19 B cells. TCRalphabeta/CD19-depleted allogeneic hematopoietic cell grafts were given to the transplant recipients, all of whom were children. Receptor libraries were prepared by PCR. The reads were generated on an Illumina HiSeq 2500. Molecular barcoding was employed in the preparation of TCR libraries, with unique molecular identifiers being used to normalize TCRbeta repertoire quantification. Through fastp at Q25 and MiXCR, TCRdb rebuilt clones from the public reads, retaining in-frame beta chains. Every entry covers one CDR3 protein and lists the most common genes and DNA from its rows. This sample gives 200,000 to 250,000 distinct CDR3 sequences in total; approximately 10% of them show up just once. The ten largest clones take up 28% of the sample.

Broader findings and caveats from the paper: About two months after transplant, the apparently early recovery of alphabetaT-cell counts reportedly depended on just several hundred clones that had expanded rapidly and came from non-depleted graft cells. The frequencies of hyperexpanded clones fell over the following months, and after one year, T-cell counts and TCRbeta diversity were mostly attributed to newly produced T cells. In some patients, the high TCRbeta diversity seen at day 60 was put down to recipient T cells and intrathymic progenitors that had survived conditioning.

The junction shows trimming of 1 base on V and 2 bases on J, plus 9 bases between the germline ends. The CDR3 runs 15 residues from the cysteine to the phenylalanine. Only the CDR3 portion is preserved as DNA: 45 bases, with reading frame beginning at the first base. This clonotype was found many times. This receptor's antigen is unknown. Per-base qualities were not stored, and no clone one base away is much larger. The chain is made from TRBV12-3 or TRBV12-4 and TRBJ2-1, with the D gene not clear enough to name. The receptor was derived from a child under two years old with acute myeloid leukemia, due to receive a stem cell transplant. The sequencing here drew on PBMCs, taken before TCRalphabeta/CD19-depleted stem cell transplant. The DNA sequence reads TGTGCCAGCAGTTTAGGTGGCAGGACCTACAATGAGCAGTTCTTC. It translates as CASSLGGRTYNEQFF.